What follows are 3 T cell receptor beta chains derived from one specimen sequenced in a study of breast tumors, draining lymph nodes, adjacent tissues. The lymph nodes were axillary draining lymph nodes from breast cancer patients. TCRdb passed the multiplex PCR reads through MiXCR, listing each CDR3 protein once. The sample holds some 230,000 distinct CDR3 sequences; 30% to 35% are singletons and the top ten take 3% to 4%. Source material: axillary lymph node tissue. These receptors were obtained from a female donor with breast cancer. Some clones in this sample may be carry-over from other donors' samples.

This clonotype was seen at least ten times. The rearrangement uses TRBV6-5 and TRBJ1-2; D remains ambiguous. Germline lookup yields CDR1 MNHEY and CDR2 SVGAGI. This CDR3 is built from 16 residues. V was trimmed by 5 bases and J by 2 bases, leaving 18 bases between them. The CDR3 loop reads CASSDPRRPSNYGYTF. The CDR3 DNA is TGTGCCAGCAGTGACCCCCGACGGCCCAGCAACTATGGCTACACCTTC.

This clonotype showed up just a few times. The chain couples TRBV5-4 to TRBJ2-5; D remains ambiguous. Germline CDR1 is SGHNT and CDR2 is YYREEE (reference sequence). Trimming took off 0 bases at V and 4 bases at J, with 10 bases between the two ends. This CDR3 contains 14 residues. This chain's CDR3 is CASSLGQARETQYF. CDR3 bases: TGTGCCAGCAGCTTGGGGCAGGCAAGAGAGACCCAGTACTTC.

The chain combines TRBV2 with TRBJ1-2; D not certain. The CDR3 contains 14 residues. Germline CDR1 SNHLY, CDR2 FYNNEI. CDR3 amino acids: CARDLDRERGGYTF. CDR3 nucleotide sequence: TGTGCTAGAGATCTTGACCGGGAACGGGGTGGCTACACCTTC.